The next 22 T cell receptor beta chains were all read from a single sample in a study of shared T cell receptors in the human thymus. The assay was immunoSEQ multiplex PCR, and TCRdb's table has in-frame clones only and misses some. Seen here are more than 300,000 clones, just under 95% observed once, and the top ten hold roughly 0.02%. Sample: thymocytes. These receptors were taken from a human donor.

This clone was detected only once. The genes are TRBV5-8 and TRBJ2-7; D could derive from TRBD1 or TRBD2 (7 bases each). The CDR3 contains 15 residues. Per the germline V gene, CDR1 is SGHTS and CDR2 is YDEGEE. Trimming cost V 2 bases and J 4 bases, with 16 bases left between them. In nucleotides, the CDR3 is TGTGCCAGCAGCTTAGCGGGGACAGTAATTTACGAGCAGTACTTC. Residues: CASSLAGTVIYEQYF.

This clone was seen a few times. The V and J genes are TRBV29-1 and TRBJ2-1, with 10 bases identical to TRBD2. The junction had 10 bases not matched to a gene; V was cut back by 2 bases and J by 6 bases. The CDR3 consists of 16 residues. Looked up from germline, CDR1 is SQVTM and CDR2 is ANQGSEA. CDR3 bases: TGCAGCGTTGAAAGTAGGAGCGGGAGGGCCCCCAATGAGCAGTTCTTC. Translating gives CSVESRSGRAPNEQFF.

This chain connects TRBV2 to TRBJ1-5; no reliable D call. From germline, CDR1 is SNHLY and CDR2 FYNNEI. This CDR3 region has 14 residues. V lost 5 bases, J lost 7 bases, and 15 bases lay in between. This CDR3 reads CASSCRSEHQPQHF. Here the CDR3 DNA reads TGTGCCAGCAGTTGCCGTTCGGAACACCAGCCCCAGCATTTT.

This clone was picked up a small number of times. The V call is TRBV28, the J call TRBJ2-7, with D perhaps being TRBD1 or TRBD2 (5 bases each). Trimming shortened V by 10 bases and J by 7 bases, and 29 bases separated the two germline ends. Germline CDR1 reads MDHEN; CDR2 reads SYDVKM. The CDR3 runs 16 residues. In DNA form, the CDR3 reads TGTGCCACAGGGCCCTGGCGAAGCGGAGTTGGGGGTGAGCAGTACTTC. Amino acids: CATGPWRSGVGGEQYF.

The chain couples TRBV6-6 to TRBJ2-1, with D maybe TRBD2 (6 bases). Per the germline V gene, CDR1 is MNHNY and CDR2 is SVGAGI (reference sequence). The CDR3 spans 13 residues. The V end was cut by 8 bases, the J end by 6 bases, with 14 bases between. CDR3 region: CASGPGRSNEQFF. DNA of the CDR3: TGTGCCAGCGGTCCGGGGAGGTCCAATGAGCAGTTCTTC.

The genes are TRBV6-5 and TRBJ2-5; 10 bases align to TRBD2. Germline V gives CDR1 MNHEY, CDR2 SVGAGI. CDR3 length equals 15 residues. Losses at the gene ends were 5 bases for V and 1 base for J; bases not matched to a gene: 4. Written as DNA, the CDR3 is TGTGCCAGCAGTCAAACTAGCGGGATCCAAGAGACCCAGTACTTC. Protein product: CASSQTSGIQETQYF.

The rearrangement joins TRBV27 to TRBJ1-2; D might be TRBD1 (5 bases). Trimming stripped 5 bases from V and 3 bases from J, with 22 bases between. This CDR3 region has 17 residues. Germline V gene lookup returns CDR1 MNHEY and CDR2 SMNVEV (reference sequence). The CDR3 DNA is TGTGCCAGCAGTCCCAGACAGATTTATCGCTCCTACTATGGCTACACCTTC. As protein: CASSPRQIYRSYYGYTF.

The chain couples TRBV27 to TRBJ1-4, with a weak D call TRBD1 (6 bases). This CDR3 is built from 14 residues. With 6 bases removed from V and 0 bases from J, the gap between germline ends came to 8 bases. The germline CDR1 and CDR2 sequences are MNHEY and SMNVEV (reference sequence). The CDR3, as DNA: TGTGCCAGCAGCCACAGGGCAACTAATGAAAAACTGTTTTTT. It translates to CASSHRATNEKLFF.

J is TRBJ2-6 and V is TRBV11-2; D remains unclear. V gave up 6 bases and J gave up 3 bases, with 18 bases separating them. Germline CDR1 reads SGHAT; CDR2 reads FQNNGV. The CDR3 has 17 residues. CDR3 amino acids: CASSHRTRSFGANVLTF. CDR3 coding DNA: TGTGCCAGCAGTCACAGAACCAGGAGCTTTGGGGCCAACGTCCTGACTTTC.

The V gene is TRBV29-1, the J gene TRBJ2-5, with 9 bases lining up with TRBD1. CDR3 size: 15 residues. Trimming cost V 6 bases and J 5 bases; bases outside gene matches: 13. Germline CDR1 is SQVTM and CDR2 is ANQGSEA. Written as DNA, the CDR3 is TGCAGCGTGGGGCCCGGACAGGGGCTCCGGGAGACCCAGTACTTC. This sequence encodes CSVGPGQGLRETQYF.

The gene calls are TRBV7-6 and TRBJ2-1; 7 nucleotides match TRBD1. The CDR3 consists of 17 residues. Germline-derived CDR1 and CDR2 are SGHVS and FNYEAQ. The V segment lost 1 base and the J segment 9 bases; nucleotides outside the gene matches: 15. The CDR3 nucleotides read TGTGCCAGCAGCTTAGTCTTGCGACAGGGACGCACGGGTGAGCAGTTCTTC. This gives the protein CASSLVLRQGRTGEQFF.

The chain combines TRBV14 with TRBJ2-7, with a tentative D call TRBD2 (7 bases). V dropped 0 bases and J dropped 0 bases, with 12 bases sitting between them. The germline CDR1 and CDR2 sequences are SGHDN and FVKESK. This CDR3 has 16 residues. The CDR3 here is CASSQDEGGSSYEQYF. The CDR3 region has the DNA TGTGCCAGCAGCCAAGATGAGGGGGGGAGCTCCTACGAGCAGTACTTC.

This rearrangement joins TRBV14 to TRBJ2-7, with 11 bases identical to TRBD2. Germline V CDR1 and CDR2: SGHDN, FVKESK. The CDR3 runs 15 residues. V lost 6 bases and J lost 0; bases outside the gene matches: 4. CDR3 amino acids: CASRVTSGSSYEQYF. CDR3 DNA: TGTGCCAGCAGAGTAACTAGCGGGAGCTCCTACGAGCAGTACTTC.

Here the CDR3 reads CASSSGTGSTDTQYF. DNA of the CDR3: TGTGCCAGCAGTTCAGGGACAGGGAGCACAGATACGCAGTATTTT. V gene TRBV28 combines with J gene TRBJ2-3; TRBD1 matches at 9 bases. This CDR3 has 15 residues. Trimming removed 4 bases from V and 0 bases from J; junction bases left unmatched: 2. The germline V gene has CDR1 MDHEN and CDR2 SYDVKM.

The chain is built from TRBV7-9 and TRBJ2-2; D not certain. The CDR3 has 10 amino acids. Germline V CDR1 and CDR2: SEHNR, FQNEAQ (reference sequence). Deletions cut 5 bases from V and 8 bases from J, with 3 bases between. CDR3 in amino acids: CASSLGELFF. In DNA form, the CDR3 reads TGTGCCAGCAGCCTAGGGGAGCTGTTTTTT.

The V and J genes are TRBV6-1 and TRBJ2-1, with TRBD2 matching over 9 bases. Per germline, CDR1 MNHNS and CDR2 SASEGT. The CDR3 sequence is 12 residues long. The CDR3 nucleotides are TGTGCTCATAGCGGGAGTGTGGATGAGCAGTTCTTC. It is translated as CAHSGSVDEQFF.

As DNA, the CDR3 is TGCAGCGCCGCTCGGACAGCAGGCTACAATGAGCAGTTCTTC. Amino acid sequence: CSAARTAGYNEQFF. The rearrangement uses TRBV29-1 and TRBJ2-1; the D gene is possibly TRBD1 (6 bases). CDR1 is SQVTM and CDR2 is ANQGSEA in the germline V gene. V was cut by 7 bases and J by 3 bases, with 16 bases left in between. This CDR3 region has 14 residues.

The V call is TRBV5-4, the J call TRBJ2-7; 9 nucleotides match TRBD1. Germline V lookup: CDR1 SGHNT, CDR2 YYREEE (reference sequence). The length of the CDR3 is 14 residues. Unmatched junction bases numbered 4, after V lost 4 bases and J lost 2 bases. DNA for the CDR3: TGTGCCAGCAGCCACAGGGGGCGCCCCTACGAGCAGTACTTC. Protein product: CASSHRGRPYEQYF.

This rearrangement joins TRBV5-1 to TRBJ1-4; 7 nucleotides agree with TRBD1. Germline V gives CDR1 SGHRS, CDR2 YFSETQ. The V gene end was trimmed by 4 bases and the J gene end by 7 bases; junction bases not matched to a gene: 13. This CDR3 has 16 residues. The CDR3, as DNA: TGCGCCAGCAGCGCTTCGACCGGGACAGAGTTTGAAAAACTGTTTTTT. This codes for CASSASTGTEFEKLFF. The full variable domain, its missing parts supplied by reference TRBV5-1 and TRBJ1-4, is KAGVTQTPRYLIKTRGQQVTLSCSPISGHRSVSWYQQTPGQGLQFLFEYFSETQRNKGNFPGRFSGRQFSNSRSEMNVSTLELGDSALYLCASSASTGTEFEKLFFGSGTQLSVL.

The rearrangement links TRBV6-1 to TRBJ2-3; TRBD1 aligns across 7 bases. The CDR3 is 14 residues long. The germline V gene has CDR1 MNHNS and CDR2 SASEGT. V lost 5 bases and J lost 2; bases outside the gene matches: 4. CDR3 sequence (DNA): TGTGCCAGCAGTCCCGGGACAGCCACAGATACGCAGTATTTT. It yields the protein CASSPGTATDTQYF.

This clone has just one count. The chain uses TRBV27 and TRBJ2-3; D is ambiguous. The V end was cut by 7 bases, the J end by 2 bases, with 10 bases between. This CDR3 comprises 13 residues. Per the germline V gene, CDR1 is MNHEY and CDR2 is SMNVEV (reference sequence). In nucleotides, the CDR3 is TGTGCCAGCATGGCTTCCCCCACAGATACGCAGTATTTT. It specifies CASMASPTDTQYF.

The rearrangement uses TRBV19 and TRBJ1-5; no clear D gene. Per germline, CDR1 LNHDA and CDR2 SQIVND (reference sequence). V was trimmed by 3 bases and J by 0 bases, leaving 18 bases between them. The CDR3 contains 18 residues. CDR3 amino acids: CASSIKRMRQNSNQPQHF. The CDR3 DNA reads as TGTGCCAGTAGTATTAAAAGAATGAGACAAAATAGCAATCAGCCCCAGCATTTT.